This is a list of T cell receptor beta chains from one sample in a study of technical replicates of blood from a few donors. Produced via immunoSEQ multiplex PCR; TCRdb's table is partial and in-frame only. The repertoire holds about 81,000 clones, with 95% as singletons. The specimen sequenced was T cells isolated from PBMCs. These receptors were taken from a human donor in good health. The CDR3 runs from the conserved cysteine through the conserved F or W. D genes are given only for firm matches. Rows give clone size only sometimes, using once, few, many, or a class for an expanded clone.

v_call: TRBV6-5; clone_size: NA; d_call: TRBD1; j_call: TRBJ1-1; cdr3_nt: TGTGCCAGCAGTTTAGGGACAGGGGAGGACACTGAAGCTTTCTTT; cdr3_aa: CASSLGTGEDTEAFF
v_call: TRBV9; clone_size: NA; d_call: TRBD2; j_call: TRBJ2-2; cdr3_nt: TGTGCCAGCAGCGTAGATGGACTAGCGGTGGGCAACACCGGGGAGCTGTTTTTT; cdr3_aa: CASSVDGLAVGNTGELFF
v_call: TRBV28; clone_size: NA; d_call: NA; j_call: TRBJ2-3; cdr3_nt: TGTGCCAGCAGCATACTTGACGGGACATACCCTAGCACAGATACGCAGTATTTT; cdr3_aa: CASSILDGTYPSTDTQYF
v_call: TRBV5-1; clone_size: NA; d_call: NA; j_call: TRBJ2-4; cdr3_nt: TGCGCCAGCAGCGGCCGGGATAGGGACATTCAGTACTTC; cdr3_aa: CASSGRDRDIQYF
v_call: TRBV5-1; clone_size: NA; d_call: NA; j_call: TRBJ2-3; cdr3_nt: TGCGCCAGCAGCTTGGAGGGTTCCCCAGGGGCAGATACGCAGTATTTT; cdr3_aa: CASSLEGSPGADTQYF
v_call: TRBV5-6; clone_size: few; d_call: NA; j_call: TRBJ1-1; cdr3_nt: TGTGCCAGCAGCTGGCAGGGAACTGAAGCTTTCTTT; cdr3_aa: CASSWQGTEAFF
v_call: TRBV6-6; clone_size: NA; d_call: NA; j_call: TRBJ1-1; cdr3_nt: TGTGCCAGCAGTTATCGGGTCACTGAAGCTTTCTTT; cdr3_aa: CASSYRVTEAFF
v_call: TRBV11-3; clone_size: NA; d_call: NA; j_call: TRBJ2-2; cdr3_nt: TGTGCCAGCAGCCCCTTTTTCGGGACGAACACCGGGGAGCTGTTTTTT; cdr3_aa: CASSPFFGTNTGELFF
v_call: TRBV7-9; clone_size: NA; d_call: NA; j_call: TRBJ2-5; cdr3_nt: TGTGCCAGCAGGCTAGCATCCCGGGAGACCCAGTACTTC; cdr3_aa: CASRLASRETQYF
v_call: TRBV10-2; clone_size: NA; d_call: TRBD2; j_call: TRBJ2-1; cdr3_nt: TGCGCCAGCAGTGCAGCGGGAGGTCACAATGAGCAGTTCTTC; cdr3_aa: CASSAAGGHNEQFF
v_call: TRBV7-9; clone_size: NA; d_call: TRBD1; j_call: TRBJ1-2; cdr3_nt: TGTGCCAGCAGCCCCGACAGGGCGTCCTATGGCTACACCTTC; cdr3_aa: CASSPDRASYGYTF
v_call: TRBV9; clone_size: NA; d_call: TRBD1; j_call: TRBJ1-2; cdr3_nt: TGTGCCAGCAGCACCCAGGGGGGAGGCTACACCTTC; cdr3_aa: CASSTQGGGYTF
v_call: TRBV28; clone_size: NA; d_call: NA; j_call: TRBJ1-1; cdr3_nt: TGTGCCAGCAATGAGAGGAACACTGAAGCTTTCTTT; cdr3_aa: CASNERNTEAFF
v_call: TRBV29-1; clone_size: NA; d_call: NA; j_call: TRBJ1-2; cdr3_nt: TGCAGCGTTGCAAGGCAGGGCGGCGGCTACACCTTC; cdr3_aa: CSVARQGGGYTF
v_call: TRBV2; clone_size: NA; d_call: NA; j_call: TRBJ2-1; cdr3_nt: TGTGCCAGCAGAGCTAGTCTACATGAGCAGTTCTTC; cdr3_aa: CASRASLHEQFF
v_call: TRBV2; clone_size: NA; d_call: NA; j_call: TRBJ1-4; cdr3_nt: TGTGCCAGCATGGCCGCAACTAATGAAAAACTGTTTTTT; cdr3_aa: CASMAATNEKLFF
v_call: TRBV10-3; clone_size: NA; d_call: NA; j_call: TRBJ2-3; cdr3_nt: TGTGCCATCGGCCCCCGCGGGGCGGGAGATACGCAGTATTTT; cdr3_aa: CAIGPRGAGDTQYF
v_call: TRBV10-3; clone_size: NA; d_call: NA; j_call: TRBJ2-5; cdr3_nt: TGTGCCATCAGTGAGCGGGAGACCCAGTACTTC; cdr3_aa: CAISERETQYF
v_call: TRBV5-4; clone_size: NA; d_call: NA; j_call: TRBJ2-7; cdr3_nt: TGTGCCAGCAGCTCCGCCCAGGGGAGTCTCTACGAGCAGTACTTC; cdr3_aa: CASSSAQGSLYEQYF
v_call: TRBV29-1; clone_size: NA; d_call: TRBD2; j_call: TRBJ2-1; cdr3_nt: TGCAGCGTTGACCTATCGGGAGGGCCTGTTACCTACAATGAGCAGTTCTTC; cdr3_aa: CSVDLSGGPVTYNEQFF
v_call: TRBV19; clone_size: NA; d_call: TRBD1; j_call: TRBJ1-5; cdr3_nt: TGTGCCAGTGGACAGGGACCCAATCAGCCCCAGCATTTT; cdr3_aa: CASGQGPNQPQHF
v_call: TRBV28; clone_size: NA; d_call: TRBD2; j_call: TRBJ2-1; cdr3_nt: TGTGCCAGCAGTTTTGCGGGAGAAACCTACAATGAGCAGTTCTTC; cdr3_aa: CASSFAGETYNEQFF
v_call: TRBV27; clone_size: NA; d_call: NA; j_call: TRBJ1-1; cdr3_nt: TGTGCCAGCAGTTCCCAGACAGCGCTTATGGCCTATGCCTGGACTGAAGCTTTCTTT; cdr3_aa: CASSSQTALMAYAWTEAFF
v_call: TRBV5-8; clone_size: NA; d_call: TRBD1; j_call: TRBJ1-4; cdr3_nt: TGTGCCAGGAGGTCAGGGGGAACTAATGAAAAACTGTTTTTT; cdr3_aa: CARRSGGTNEKLFF
v_call: TRBV7-9; clone_size: NA; d_call: TRBD2; j_call: TRBJ2-2; cdr3_nt: TGTGCCAGCAGTCAGTCGACTAGCGGGAGGCTGACCGGGGAGCTGTTTTTT; cdr3_aa: CASSQSTSGRLTGELFF
v_call: TRBV5-1; clone_size: NA; d_call: NA; j_call: TRBJ1-1; cdr3_nt: TGCGCCAGCAGCGGGAGGGAGGGTACCACTGAAGCTTTCTTT; cdr3_aa: CASSGREGTTEAFF
v_call: TRBV30; clone_size: NA; d_call: NA; j_call: TRBJ1-5; cdr3_nt: TGTGCCTGGAGTGTGACTATTGGTCAGCCCCAGCATTTT; cdr3_aa: CAWSVTIGQPQHF
v_call: TRBV27; clone_size: NA; d_call: TRBD2; j_call: TRBJ2-5; cdr3_nt: TGTGCCAGCAGCCCCGGAGCGGGAGTAAAGACCCAGTACTTC; cdr3_aa: CASSPGAGVKTQYF
v_call: TRBV7-9; clone_size: NA; d_call: TRBD2; j_call: TRBJ2-5; cdr3_nt: TGTGCCAGCAGCTCCGGGACTAGCTCGAAGACCCAGTACTTC; cdr3_aa: CASSSGTSSKTQYF
v_call: TRBV28; clone_size: NA; d_call: TRBD2; j_call: TRBJ2-2; cdr3_nt: TGTGCCAGCACCCGGGGGGGGGCGAGTGACACCGGGGAGCTGTTTTTT; cdr3_aa: CASTRGGASDTGELFF
v_call: TRBV27; clone_size: NA; d_call: NA; j_call: TRBJ1-1; cdr3_nt: TGTGCCAGCAGTTTATCAGTCGGAGGGAACGCTTTCTTT; cdr3_aa: CASSLSVGGNAFF
v_call: TRBV30; clone_size: NA; d_call: NA; j_call: TRBJ1-2; cdr3_nt: TGTGCCTGGAATGGCTGGTTCGGCGGTTATGGCTACACCTTC; cdr3_aa: CAWNGWFGGYGYTF
v_call: TRBV4-1; clone_size: NA; d_call: TRBD1; j_call: TRBJ1-4; cdr3_nt: TGCGCCAGCAGCCTCGGACAGGGGGTGACAACTAATGAAAAACTGTTTTTT; cdr3_aa: CASSLGQGVTTNEKLFF
v_call: TRBV29-1; clone_size: NA; d_call: TRBD1; j_call: TRBJ2-7; cdr3_nt: TGCAGCGTTGAAGCTACGGGACAGTCCTTTCACGAGCAGTACTTC; cdr3_aa: CSVEATGQSFHEQYF
v_call: TRBV5-1; clone_size: NA; d_call: TRBD1; j_call: TRBJ1-2; cdr3_nt: TGCGCCAGCAGCTTGTACGACAGGGAAGACGGCTACACCTTC; cdr3_aa: CASSLYDREDGYTF
v_call: TRBV5-6; clone_size: NA; d_call: NA; j_call: TRBJ1-4; cdr3_nt: TGTGCCAGCAGCCTGACAGGTGGAAATGAAAAACTGTTTTTT; cdr3_aa: CASSLTGGNEKLFF
v_call: TRBV28; clone_size: NA; d_call: NA; j_call: TRBJ1-2; cdr3_nt: TGTGCCAGCAGTTTAAGTCCAGGGTCATATGGCTACACCTTC; cdr3_aa: CASSLSPGSYGYTF
v_call: TRBV5-3; clone_size: NA; d_call: TRBD1; j_call: TRBJ2-7; cdr3_nt: TGTGCCAGAAGTTTTTGGGACAGGGCCTACGAGCAGTACTTC; cdr3_aa: CARSFWDRAYEQYF
v_call: TRBV30; clone_size: NA; d_call: NA; j_call: TRBJ2-2; cdr3_nt: TGTGCCTGGACCACAGGAGCGAACACCGGGGAGCTGTTTTTT; cdr3_aa: CAWTTGANTGELFF
v_call: TRBV28; clone_size: NA; d_call: NA; j_call: TRBJ1-1; cdr3_nt: TGTGCCAGCAGTTTACCCCTCGGGAGGGAAGCTTTCTTT; cdr3_aa: CASSLPLGREAFF
v_call: TRBV29-1; clone_size: NA; d_call: TRBD1; j_call: TRBJ1-4; cdr3_nt: TGCAGCGTTGAGGACAGGGGATATGAAAAACTGTTTTTT; cdr3_aa: CSVEDRGYEKLFF
v_call: TRBV30; clone_size: NA; d_call: NA; j_call: TRBJ1-1; cdr3_nt: TGTGCCTGGAGTCGGCGGCTATTAACTGAAGCTTTCTTT; cdr3_aa: CAWSRRLLTEAFF
v_call: TRBV18; clone_size: NA; d_call: TRBD1; j_call: TRBJ2-7; cdr3_nt: TGTGCCAGCTCACCCGGGACAGTCTACGAGCAGTACTTC; cdr3_aa: CASSPGTVYEQYF
v_call: TRBV19; clone_size: NA; d_call: TRBD2; j_call: TRBJ2-3; cdr3_nt: TGTGCCAGTAGTAGGGAGGGGAGGGTTACAGATACGCAGTATTTT; cdr3_aa: CASSREGRVTDTQYF
v_call: TRBV6-6; clone_size: NA; d_call: TRBD1; j_call: TRBJ1-5; cdr3_nt: TGTGCCAGCAGTAGTTCAGGGGGACATCAGCCCCAGCATTTT; cdr3_aa: CASSSSGGHQPQHF
v_call: TRBV12-5; clone_size: NA; d_call: TRBD1; j_call: TRBJ2-1; cdr3_nt: TGTGCTAGTGGCCCCTGGGACAGCATCAATGAGCAGTTCTTC; cdr3_aa: CASGPWDSINEQFF
v_call: TRBV5-8; clone_size: NA; d_call: NA; j_call: TRBJ1-2; cdr3_nt: TGTGCCAGCAGCTTGTGGCGGACAGCGGTAGTCTATGGCTACACCTTC; cdr3_aa: CASSLWRTAVVYGYTF
v_call: TRBV15; clone_size: once; d_call: NA; j_call: TRBJ2-5; cdr3_nt: TGTGCCACCAGCGGGCTCGGAGGTCAAGAGACCCAGTACTTC; cdr3_aa: CATSGLGGQETQYF
v_call: TRBV10-3; clone_size: NA; d_call: TRBD1; j_call: TRBJ1-3; cdr3_nt: TGTGCCATCAGCCCGCTACTCGGGACAGAGGGAAACACCATATATTTT; cdr3_aa: CAISPLLGTEGNTIYF
v_call: TRBV13; clone_size: NA; d_call: TRBD1; j_call: TRBJ1-3; cdr3_nt: TGTGCCAGCAGGAGGGACAGGGAAGTTTCTGGAAACACCATATATTTT; cdr3_aa: CASRRDREVSGNTIYF